This T cell receptor beta chain was retrieved from a study of early T cells in non-severe SARS-CoV-2 infection. This CDR3 is built from 16 residues. CDR1 and CDR2 (germline): MGHRA, YSYEKL. Trimming stripped 6 bases from V and 0 bases from J, with 12 bases between. TCRdb re-called the 5' RACE reads with MiXCR, one entry per CDR3 protein. The data show tens of thousands of distinct CDR3 sequences, approximately 12% seen once. The material sequenced was whole blood. This chain links TRBV4-1 with TRBJ1-6, with D possibly TRBD1 on 6 matching bases. This TCR was sampled from an adult who was a healthcare worker with PCR-confirmed SARS-CoV-2 infection or an uninfected control (not recorded which). CDR3 DNA sequence: TGCGCCAGCAGAACAGGGACCAGCTCCTATAATTCACCCCTCCACTTT. It encodes CASRTGTSSYNSPLHF.